This T cell receptor (beta chain) derives from a study of cytomegalovirus exposure and HLA in healthy donors (dated by TCRdb to the late 2010s). Broadly, across the study: According to an earlier analysis of a few hundred of the donors, roughly 180 million T cells yielded 90 million to 130 million unique TCR beta sequences and about 300 Gb of sequence data. Roughly 300 gigabases of sequencing data and 70 million to 100 million unique TCR sequences made up an early release that covered some 640 HLA-typed donors. The genetic ancestry cluster associated with self-reported Caucasian donors included 81% of the 398 genotyped donors. The study aimed to test whether cataloging public T cell receptors could reveal signatures of past pathogen exposure. The study used immunosequencing to profile the T cell repertoires of about 670 subjects and linked those repertoires to cytomegalovirus serostatus. Along with the approximately 650-subject first cohort, a separate validation cohort of 120 different subjects was used. The study combined high-throughput TCR immunosequencing, statistical association of individual TCRs with disease status, and machine learning to predict cytomegalovirus infection status. A later analysis re-examined previously published TCR beta repertoires from just over 650 donors and added high-resolution HLA genotyping to investigate patterns of TCR occurrence. In the later analysis, no new phenotypic data were used to find candidate immune exposures; instead, reliance was placed on TCR beta sequences and their occurrence across donors. An earlier analysis of roughly 600 of the donors used high-throughput TCR beta sequencing to judge whether each TCR beta V gene segment behaved as functional or pseudogenic. Alongside the repertoire data, information on donor age, sex, ethnicity and CMV serostatus was compiled. Genome-wide SNP genotypes for about 65% of the roughly 700 donors were used in a later genetic analysis, which treated that subset as a discovery cohort. All discovery cohort repertoires had been generated using a single sequencing platform. HLA typing included class I and class II loci at four-digit resolution. Typing coverage varied by locus: roughly 620-630 donors for A, B, C, DRB1 and DQB1; around 560 for DQA1; approximately 610 for DPA1; under 490 for DPB1. Roughly 5 DR-DQ haplotypes were treated as single units for association and clustering because of strong linkage in the cohort. Across some 400 genotyped donors of the cohort, an average of roughly 200,000 unique TCR beta nucleotide sequences per donor were sequenced, and 15% to 20% of those sequences were non-productive.

On this clone itself: Its recognized antigen is unknown. No much larger clone is present one base from it, and per-base qualities are unavailable.

In total, around 600 healthy bone marrow donors made up the cohort. Cohort members were all nominally healthy when sampled, although unrecorded immune exposures were likely present. The donor was CMV seronegative and belonged to the group of 350 or so seronegative cohort members. A peripheral blood sample was provided by each donor, and peripheral blood mononuclear cells were used for TCR beta sequencing. The Qiagen DNeasy Blood Extraction Kit was used to extract genomic DNA from the blood cell samples. The library was made by the immunoSEQ multiplex PCR assay. The multiplex PCR relied on a mix of 60 forward primers for TCR Vbeta segments and 13 reverse primers for TCR Jbeta segments. Amplification of the CDR3 region of rearranged TCR beta genes was performed with a multiplex PCR assay on genomic DNA. On the Illumina HiSeq System, the amplified TCR beta libraries were sequenced as 87-base-pair reads. Concerning the study's data processing: Across the roughly 600 repertoires, a later analysis counted around 80 million unique TCR beta chains, about 10 million of which were shared by at least two donors. Raw reads were error-corrected and collapsed into unique sequences by a nearest-neighbor algorithm in which closely related sequences were merged to remove PCR and sequencing errors. V, D and J gene segments were assigned by aligning CDR3 sequences to IMGT reference sequences. For a sequence to be retained, a match of at least six nucleotides to both a V gene segment and a J gene segment was required. Rearrangements were called productive when the CDR3 lacked stop codons and stayed in frame with V and J; all others were non-productive. Following IMGT convention, CDR3 was defined as the stretch from the second conserved V-encoded cysteine up to the conserved J-encoded phenylalanine. In an earlier analysis of approximately 500 of the donors, sequences lacking an unambiguous match to a single V gene segment were excluded. In an earlier analysis of approximately 500 of the donors, a V segment was called functional when productive rearrangements were above 56.7%, and segregating when the standard deviation between donors exceeded 5%. To diagnose cytomegalovirus status from the catalog of TCR beta chain sequences, a statistical classification framework was built. A later analysis assigned V and J genes by comparing TCR nucleotide sequences with IMGT/GENE-DB human TR gene sequences. A later analysis assigned CDR3 sequences and most-parsimonious VDJ recombination scenarios with the TCRdist pipeline. In a later analysis, each TCR beta chain was defined by its CDR3 amino acid sequence together with its V-gene family, and reads lacking a unique V-gene family were excluded. A later analysis removed 450 to 600 highly shared, low-generation-probability nucleotide sequences to deal with suspected cross-contamination and a sequencing artifact. In a later analysis, a clonal expansion index for each public chain was calculated from normalized within-repertoire ranks of inferred template counts. A later analysis computed generation probabilities with a VDJ recombination model fitted to out-of-frame rearrangements, and checked the results against IGoR. In a later analysis, TCR-TCR, TCR-HLA and TCR-CMV co-occurrence was scored with hypergeometric tests, and a repertoire-size bias correction was applied to TCR pairs. A later analysis estimated false discovery rates by permuting HLA or CMV assignments 20 times. In a later analysis, co-occurring TCRs were grouped with DBSCAN, and TCRdist sequence similarity was added when clustering was performed within HLA-allele-positive subsets. Co-occurrence clustering excluded repertoires with fewer than 30,000 or more than 120,000 public chains, plus five with anomalous nucleotide sharing. The table was pulled from immuneACCESS by TCRdb, which kept in-frame rearrangements only. Such tables lose some clones; where checked, under half of the loss comes from unresolved V genes, and the rest has no known cause. V, J and clone size were drawn from that table, and D and trimming were deduced from the DNA. The sample profile shows 150,000 or so clones; approximately 78% of them were found once. The top ten clonotypes cover approximately 1.5% of the sample.

The research as a whole found: Cytomegalovirus status was reported to be diagnosed by the classifier with high specificity and sensitivity in both the original and validation cohorts. In the study, some 160 TCR beta chains were listed as associated with cytomegalovirus. A later analysis found that TCR association rates varied across HLA loci, with DRB1 alleles showing the most associated TCRs and HLA-C alleles the fewest. Sequencing depth was assumed to be roughly uniform across donors in the presence/absence analyses, though that assumption may not hold. In a later analysis, most CMV-associated TCR beta chains were found to appear HLA-restricted, with HLA associations seemingly driven largely by CMV exposure. Specific HLA alleles were associated with 16,951 TCR beta sequences at a false discovery rate of 0.05 in a later analysis. A further reported finding was that TCR beta sequences accurately predicted the HLA-A and HLA-B alleles for most subjects in the first cohort. In an earlier analysis of approximately 600 of the donors, most TCR beta V segments were observed in productive rearrangements about 87% or about 30% of the time, broadly matching IMGT annotations. Compared with equally common non-associated chains, HLA-associated TCR beta chains in a later analysis were more clonally expanded and had lower generation probabilities. In a later analysis, several top co-occurrence clusters were reported to appear linked to parvovirus B19, influenza, CMV and Epstein-Barr virus. In a later genetic analysis, a missense DCLRE1C variant was associated with V-gene and J-gene trimming of TCR beta chains, and the association was replicated in an independent cohort. The cohort was sequenced for TCR beta chains only, and without alpha or paired-chain data the features that could be detected were limited. According to a later genetic analysis, donors in an Asian-associated ancestry cluster had fewer N-insertions in productive TCRs than the approximately 690-donor mean. Immune exposure information for the cohort was limited to CMV serostatus. Correlated functional status among segregating V segments might be attributable to linkage disequilibrium, but an unknown experimental factor could not be ruled out. Because the 87-base-pair reads could not distinguish some IMGT-functional V segments, including TRBV6-2 and TRBV6-3, those segments were excluded. It was suggested by the authors that the approach could potentially be generalized to other disease states and immunological phenotypes. When HLA alleles, especially DR and DQ, strongly co-occurred, attributing TCR associations to individual alleles was difficult. A cluster of highly shared sequence variants was judged likely to represent a technical artifact of the sequencing pipeline. Across donors, most TCR sequences were observed very rarely, whereas some public TCRs were present in many individuals. The earlier analysis of about 600 of the donors excluded approximately 15 rarely observed V segments, including chromosome 9 orphons, because counts were too low. In vitro tests confirmed that a few of the cytomegalovirus-associated TCR beta chains recognize cytomegalovirus antigens. Because HLA typing was unavailable for some donors at each locus, only the typed subset was used in association tests.

Spanning cysteine to phenylalanine, the CDR3 consists of 13 amino acids. The retained sequence is limited to the CDR3, 39 bases, with the frame set at the first base. For CDR1 and CDR2, the germline V gene lists MDHEN and SYDVKM. The V and J ends are trimmed by 3 bases and 7 bases, leaving 10 bases between them. The sample was PBMCs. The sequence links TRBV28 to TRBJ1-3; TRBD1 could be the D gene, as 5 bases match. The source is a female donor in good health and CMV-seronegative. The CDR3 here reads CASSFNRGNTIYF. The nucleotide sequence reads as follows: TGTGCCAGCAGTTTCAACCGGGGGAACACCATATATTTT.